Sequencing of this T cell receptor (beta chain) was carried out in a study of tumor-infiltrating lymphocytes in oesophageal squamous cell carcinoma. TCRdb itself ran the PCR reads through MiXCR, one entry per CDR3 protein. The repertoire holds fewer than 20,000 distinct CDR3 sequences, with 35% to 45% as singletons. The receptor comes from a female donor with esophageal squamous cell carcinoma. Sequenced sample: normal esophageal tissue next to the tumor.

CDR3 DNA sequence: TGTGCCAGCAGCTATACGGACAGGGCAAACACCGGGGAGCTGTACTTC. Residues: CASSYTDRANTGELYF. The J gene is TRBJ2-5, the V gene TRBV7-1; 8 bases agree with TRBD1. TRBV7-1 is designated an ORF whose function remains uncertain. Trimming removed 4 bases from V and 13 bases from J; junction bases left unmatched: 20. The CDR3 has 16 amino acids.